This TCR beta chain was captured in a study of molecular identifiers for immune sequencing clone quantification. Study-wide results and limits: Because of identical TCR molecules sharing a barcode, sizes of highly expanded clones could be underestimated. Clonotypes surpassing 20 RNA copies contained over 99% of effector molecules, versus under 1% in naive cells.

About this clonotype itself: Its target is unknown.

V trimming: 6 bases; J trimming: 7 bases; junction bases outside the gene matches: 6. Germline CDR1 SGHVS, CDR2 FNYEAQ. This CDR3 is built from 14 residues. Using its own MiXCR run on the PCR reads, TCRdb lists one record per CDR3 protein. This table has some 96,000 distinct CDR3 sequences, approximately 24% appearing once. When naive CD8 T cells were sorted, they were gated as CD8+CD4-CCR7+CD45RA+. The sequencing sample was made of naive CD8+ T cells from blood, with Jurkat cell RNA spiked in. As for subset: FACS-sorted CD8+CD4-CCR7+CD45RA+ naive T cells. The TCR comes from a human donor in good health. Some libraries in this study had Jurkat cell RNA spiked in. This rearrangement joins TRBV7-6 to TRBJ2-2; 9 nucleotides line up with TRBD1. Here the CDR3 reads CASSLDRGHGELFF. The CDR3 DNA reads TGTGCCAGCAGTTTGGACAGGGGCCACGGGGAGCTGTTTTTT.